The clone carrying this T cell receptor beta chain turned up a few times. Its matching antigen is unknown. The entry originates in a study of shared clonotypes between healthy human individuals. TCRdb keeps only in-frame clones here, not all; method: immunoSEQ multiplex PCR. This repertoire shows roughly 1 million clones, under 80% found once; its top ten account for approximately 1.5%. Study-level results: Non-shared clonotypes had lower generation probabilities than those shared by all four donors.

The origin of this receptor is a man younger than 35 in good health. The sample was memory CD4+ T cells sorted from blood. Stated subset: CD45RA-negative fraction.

The CDR3 DNA sequence: TGTGCCAGCAGCGCCCAACAGGGTCGGGGCACAGATACGCAGTATTTT. Translated: CASSAQQGRGTDTQYF. V gene TRBV9 combines with J gene TRBJ2-3; maybe TRBD1 (6 bases). The V gene's germline CDR1 is SGDLS and CDR2 YYNGEE. V was clipped by 3 bases and J by 1 base, with 15 bases between them. CDR3 size: 16 residues.